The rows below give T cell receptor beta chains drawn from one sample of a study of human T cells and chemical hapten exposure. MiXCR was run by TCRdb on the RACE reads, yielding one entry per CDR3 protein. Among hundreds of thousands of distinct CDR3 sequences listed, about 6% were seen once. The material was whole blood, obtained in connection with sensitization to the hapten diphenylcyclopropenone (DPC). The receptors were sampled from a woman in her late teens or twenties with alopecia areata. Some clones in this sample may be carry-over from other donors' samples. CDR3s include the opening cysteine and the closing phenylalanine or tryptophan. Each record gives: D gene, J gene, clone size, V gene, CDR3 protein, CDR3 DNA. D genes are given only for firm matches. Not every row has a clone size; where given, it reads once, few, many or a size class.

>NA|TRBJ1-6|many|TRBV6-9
CASLDGVYSPLHF
TGTGCCAGTCTAGATGGAGTTTATTCACCCCTCCACTTT
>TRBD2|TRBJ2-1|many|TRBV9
CASSGRTSGGQVEQFF
TGTGCCAGCAGCGGACGGACTAGCGGGGGGCAGGTTGAGCAGTTCTTC
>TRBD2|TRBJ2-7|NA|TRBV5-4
CASSLAASGDEQYF
TGTGCCAGCAGCTTGGCGGCTAGCGGGGACGAGCAGTACTTC
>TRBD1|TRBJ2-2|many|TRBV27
CASKPGQDYANTGELFF
TGTGCCAGCAAACCGGGACAGGACTACGCGAACACCGGGGAGCTGTTTTTT
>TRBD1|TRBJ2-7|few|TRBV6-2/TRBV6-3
CASSSGTGNSYEQYF
TGTGCCAGCAGCTCCGGGACAGGAAACTCCTACGAGCAGTACTTC
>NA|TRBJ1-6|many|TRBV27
CASTLQGTYNSPLHF
TGTGCCAGCACTCTCCAGGGGACCTATAATTCACCCCTCCACTTT
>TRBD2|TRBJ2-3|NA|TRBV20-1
CSACESGGATDTQYF
TGCAGTGCATGCGAAAGCGGGGGGGCCACAGATACGCAGTATTTT
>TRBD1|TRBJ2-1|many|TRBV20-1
CSARAGTGVNEQFF
TGCAGTGCTAGAGCCGGGACAGGGGTTAATGAGCAGTTCTTC
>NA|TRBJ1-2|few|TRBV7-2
CASSPPGWINYGYTF
TGTGCCAGCAGCCCCCCAGGGTGGATTAACTATGGCTACACCTTC
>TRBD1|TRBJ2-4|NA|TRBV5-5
CASSRQGRQNIQYF
TGTGCCAGCAGCCGACAGGGTCGCCAAAACATTCAGTACTTC
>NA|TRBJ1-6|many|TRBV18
CASSERGLRWGDSPLHF
TGTGCCAGCTCAGAACGGGGGCTTCGTTGGGGAGATTCACCCCTCCACTTT